This T cell receptor beta chain was found in a study of EBV T-cell therapy then PD-1 blockade in nasopharyngeal carcinoma. Treatment described: AdE1-LMPpoly-expanded autologous EBV-specific T-cell therapy followed by anti-PD-1 nivolumab. Trimming took 0 bases from V and 1 from J, leaving 4 bases between them. Per the germline V gene, CDR1 is SGHNT and CDR2 is YYREEE (reference sequence). The CDR3 contains 13 residues. This clone was seen more than once but under ten times. Its antigen is unidentified. Generated by immunoSEQ multiplex PCR, the TCRdb table keeps only in-frame clones and is missing some. The sample has over 15,000 clones, about four fifths seen once; the top ten hold 31%.

The sample was CD8+ T cells from blood, taken around day 35 from a patient whose treatment included autologous EBV-specific T cells and nivolumab. The TCR comes from a man aged 40-49 years with nasopharyngeal carcinoma. The V and J genes are TRBV5-4 and TRBJ1-1; D unresolved. The CDR3 loop is CASSLGGNTEAFF. For the CDR3, the DNA is TGTGCCAGCAGCTTGGGGGGGAACACTGAAGCTTTCTTT.